Each of the 23 T cell receptor beta chains below was sequenced from the same sample in a study of T cells in Graves' hyperthyroidism and ophthalmopathy (dated 2019 in TCRdb). Library preparation employed multiplex PCR. The instrument given in TCRdb is Illumina HiSeq 2000. Amplification of TCR beta CDR3 regions was carried out from RNA transcripts. The TCR CDR3 was subjected to a first round of RT-PCR using the HTBI primer set and the Qiagen OneStep RT-PCR kit. The public reads were quality trimmed at Q25 with fastp and then assembled into clones with MiXCR by TCRdb, keeping productive beta chains. When rows share a CDR3 protein, they turn into one entry using the most common DNA and genes. This sample comprises some 650,000 distinct CDR3 sequences, roughly 16% of them detected only once. Clones ranked in the top ten supply about 3.5% of the sample. Sequenced sample: blood. The receptors derive from a woman aged 40 to 50 with Graves' ophthalmopathy.

This clonotype was detected a few times. The genes are TRBV12-3 or TRBV12-4 and TRBJ1-1; D not resolved. The CDR3 runs to 14 residues. V gave up 5 bases and J gave up 4 bases, with 14 bases separating them. Here the CDR3 reads CASSTRAVGTEAFF. The CDR3 DNA sequence: TGTGCCAGCAGTACAAGGGCGGTAGGCACTGAAGCTTTCTTT.

This clonotype was picked up many times. The chain recombines TRBV28 with TRBJ1-2; weak D call: TRBD1 (6 bases). Germline CDR1 and CDR2: MDHEN and SYDVKM. Trimming removed 3 bases at V and 10 bases at J, with 15 bases between. The CDR3 spans 13 residues. DNA of the CDR3: TGTGCCAGCAGTTTTGGGGACGGGACATTCTACACCTTC. It yields the protein CASSFGDGTFYTF.

This clonotype has ten or more counts. The chain joins TRBV11-2 to TRBJ2-5; D is undetermined. Trimming left V 1 base short and J 7 bases short, with 13 bases between. CDR1 SGHAT and CDR2 FQNNGV come from the germline V gene. The length of the CDR3 is 14 residues. The CDR3 reads CASSLAAGGGTQYF. The CDR3 nucleotides read TGTGCCAGCAGCTTAGCTGCAGGCGGTGGGACCCAGTACTTC.

Written as DNA, the CDR3 is TGCAGTGCAGACGACAGGGAAGGCTACGAGCAGTACTTC. Amino acids: CSADDREGYEQYF. The chain carries TRBV20-1 and TRBJ2-7; 7 nucleotides align to TRBD1. Germline V gives CDR1 DFQATT, CDR2 SNEGSKA (reference sequence). After removal of 6 bases from V and 3 bases from J, the junction contained 8 bases not matched to a gene. The CDR3 sequence is 13 residues long.

This clonotype showed up many times. The V and J genes are TRBV2 and TRBJ1-4; 9 nucleotides agree with TRBD1. V lost 6 bases, J lost 7 bases, and 6 bases stayed unmatched. Germline-derived CDR1 and CDR2 are SNHLY and FYNNEI. The CDR3 has 14 residues. CDR3 region: CASRGDRVVEKLFF. The CDR3 coding sequence is TGTGCCAGCAGGGGGGACAGGGTGGTTGAAAAACTGTTTTTT.

Only a few counts were recorded for this clonotype. This chain connects TRBV10-3 to TRBJ1-4; TRBD1 is a possible D gene (6 bases). Deletions cut 0 bases from V and 7 bases from J, with 12 bases between. The CDR3 consists of 15 residues. CDR1 and CDR2 from the germline V gene are ENHRY and SYGVKD. The CDR3 here is CAISESHRAAEKLFF. The DNA of the CDR3 is TGTGCCATCAGTGAGTCGCACAGGGCGGCTGAAAAACTGTTTTTT.

The J gene is TRBJ2-5, the V gene TRBV29-1; D ambiguous. This CDR3 comprises 12 residues. Germline V gene lookup returns CDR1 SQVTM and CDR2 ANQGSEA. V lost 7 bases, J lost 5 bases, and 14 bases lay in between. The CDR3 DNA reads as TGCAGCGCTCGCGCTATCGGCGAGACCCAGTACTTC. This gives the protein CSARAIGETQYF.

This clonotype showed up many times. The chain links TRBV5-1 to TRBJ1-1; D uncertain. The CDR3 sequence is 15 residues long. Germline lookup yields CDR1 SGHRS and CDR2 YFSETQ. V was clipped by 0 bases and J by 6 bases, with 15 bases between them. As DNA, the CDR3 is TGCGCCAGCAGCTTGGCCTTCTCGGCGGTCGCTGAAGCTTTCTTT. Protein sequence: CASSLAFSAVAEAFF.

V is TRBV7-8 and J is TRBJ2-3; 12 bases align to TRBD2. Germline-derived CDR1 and CDR2 are SGHVS and FQNEAQ. CDR3 length: 16 amino acids. The junction had 10 bases not matched to a gene; V was cut back by 7 bases and J by 5 bases. CDR3 residues: CASTLRLAGGVDTQYF. The CDR3 DNA sequence: TGTGCCAGCACCCTGCGCCTAGCGGGGGGGGTAGATACGCAGTATTTT.

This clonotype was seen more than once but under ten times. The V call is TRBV7-8, the J call TRBJ2-2; 9 nucleotides agree with TRBD1. V shed 4 bases and J 4 bases; nucleotides not matched to a gene: 4. The CDR3 runs 15 residues. Germline lookup yields CDR1 SGHVS and CDR2 FQNEAQ. CDR3 nucleotide sequence: TGTGCCAGCAGCTCACAGGGGGCGAGCACCGGGGAGCTGTTTTTT. This codes for CASSSQGASTGELFF.

The chain couples TRBV30 to TRBJ2-6, with D maybe TRBD1 (6 bases). Germline-derived CDR1 and CDR2 are GTSNPN and SVGIG (reference sequence). The CDR3 spans 14 residues. Trimming removed 8 bases at V and 0 bases at J, with 11 bases between. CDR3 coding DNA: TGTGCCGGGAACAGGGACTCTGGGGCCAACGTCCTGACTTTC. Translated: CAGNRDSGANVLTF.

This clonotype appeared a few times. The rearrangement links TRBV27 to TRBJ1-2; D unresolved. From germline, CDR1 is MNHEY and CDR2 SMNVEV (reference sequence). V lost 8 bases to trimming and J lost 2 bases, with 15 bases between them. This CDR3 contains 14 residues. CDR3 loop: CASARAPNNYGYTF. CDR3 DNA: TGTGCCAGCGCGAGGGCCCCTAACAACTATGGCTACACCTTC.

This clonotype was seen at least ten times. The V call is TRBV30, the J call TRBJ1-1; no definite D call. CDR1 and CDR2 (germline): GTSNPN, SVGIG (reference sequence). V lost 2 bases, J lost 3 bases, and 10 bases lay in between. CDR3 length: 13 residues. The CDR3 region is CAWSLYSYTEAFF. CDR3 DNA sequence: TGTGCCTGGAGTTTATACAGTTACACTGAAGCTTTCTTT.

This clonotype has more than one count but fewer than ten. The genes are TRBV7-6 and TRBJ1-4; the D gene is possibly TRBD1 (6 bases). This CDR3 region has 17 residues. Germline values: CDR1 SGHVS, CDR2 FNYEAQ. V gave up 1 base and J gave up 5 bases, with 17 bases separating them. The CDR3 loop is CASSLGQFTGLNEKLFF. Here the CDR3 DNA reads TGTGCCAGCAGCTTAGGGCAGTTCACAGGGTTGAATGAAAAACTGTTTTTT.

This clonotype has ten or more counts. The rearrangement joins TRBV20-1 to TRBJ2-3, with D unresolved. The germline V gene has CDR1 DFQATT and CDR2 SNEGSKA (reference sequence). Deletions cut 3 bases from V and 1 base from J, with 17 bases between. CDR3 size: 16 residues. Written as DNA, the CDR3 is TGCAGTGCTAGTGGTGGTGGTAGCATTGGCACAGATACGCAGTATTTT. Translating it yields CSASGGGSIGTDTQYF.

This clonotype showed up many times. The V gene is TRBV6-1, the J gene TRBJ1-1, with D possibly TRBD1 on 6 matching bases. This CDR3 contains 12 residues. CDR1 and CDR2 from the germline V gene are MNHNS and SASEGT. V lost 8 bases and J 4 bases, leaving 11 bases between the germline ends. The CDR3 DNA is TGTGCCAGCGGAAAGGGGGGCACTGAAGCTTTCTTT. Its protein product is CASGKGGTEAFF.

The table lists this clonotype with a few counts. V and J are TRBV12-5 and TRBJ2-1, with D tentatively TRBD1 or TRBD2 (5 bases each). The CDR3 runs to 15 residues. With 3 bases removed from V and 9 bases from J, the gap between germline ends came to 18 bases. From germline, CDR1 is LGHNT and CDR2 FRNRAP. The CDR3 nucleotides read TGTGCTAGTGGTTTAACAGGAGGAACAATACTTGAGCAGTTCTTC. As protein: CASGLTGGTILEQFF.

The chain couples TRBV25-1 to TRBJ1-6, with D tentatively TRBD1 (5 bases). This CDR3 has 15 residues. Trimming removed 2 bases at V and 9 bases at J, with 14 bases between. From germline, CDR1 is MGHDK and CDR2 SYGVNS. The CDR3 bases are TGTGCCAGCAGTGAAAGATGGGGGAAAGGTTCACCCCTCCACTTT. It translates to CASSERWGKGSPLHF.

The chain has TRBV2 and TRBJ2-7; D might be TRBD1 or TRBD2, each matching 5 bases. With 6 bases removed from V and 4 bases from J, the gap between germline ends came to 13 bases. Germline assignment: CDR1 SNHLY and CDR2 FYNNEI. CDR3 length: 13 amino acids. CDR3 sequence (DNA): TGTGCCAGCAGCGCCGGGACCCCGTACGAGCAGTACTTC. This gives the protein CASSAGTPYEQYF.

This rearrangement joins TRBV2 to TRBJ1-1; 8 nucleotides align to TRBD1. The trim removed 6 bases at V and 3 bases at J, leaving 9 bases unmatched. The CDR3 sequence is 15 residues long. Per germline, CDR1 SNHLY and CDR2 FYNNEI. The CDR3 region is CASRALQGVYTEAFF. Written as DNA, the CDR3 is TGTGCCAGCAGGGCCCTACAGGGGGTCTACACTGAAGCTTTCTTT.

V gene TRBV20-1 combines with J gene TRBJ1-5; 12 positions agree with TRBD1. The CDR3 is 15 amino acids. The germline CDR1 and CDR2 sequences are DFQATT and SNEGSKA (reference sequence). With V trimmed by 3 bases and J by 5 bases, 5 bases remained unmatched. The CDR3, as DNA: TGCAGTGCTAGGGGACAGGGGGCAATTTATCAGCCCCAGCATTTT. Translated: CSARGQGAIYQPQHF.

A note on this clonotype: A single base separates this from a much larger clone, so it may be a read error. The V gene is TRBV5-5, the J gene TRBJ1-1, with D possibly TRBD1 on 5 matching bases. The CDR3 runs 14 residues. The germline CDR1 and CDR2 sequences are SGHKS and YYEKEE (reference sequence). This chain's CDR3 is CASSLGWGSTEASF. The DNA for the CDR3 is TGTGCCAGCAGCTTGGGATGGGGGTCCACTGAAGCTTCCTTT.

This clonotype was picked up many times. The CDR3: CASSPGSGRGTDTQYF. For the CDR3, the DNA is TGTGCCAGCAGCCCAGGGAGCGGGAGAGGGACAGATACGCAGTATTTT. This chain uses TRBV7-2 with TRBJ2-3, with 8 bases fitting TRBD2. Trimming took 5 bases from V and 3 from J; bases not matched to a gene: 10. CDR1 and CDR2 from the germline V gene are SGHTA and FQGNSA. This CDR3 spans 16 amino acids.